A single sample gave rise to the 11 T cell receptor beta chains below, sequenced in a study of blood T cell repertoires in COVID-19 (dated by TCRdb to 2019 to 2021). The method behind the library was the immunoSEQ multiplex PCR assay. TCRdb limited this immuneACCESS table to in-frame rearrangements with V and J called. A share of clones is missing; checked studies link under half to unresolved V genes, and the rest is unexplained. This sample lists about 240,000 clones; approximately 91% were detected once. 0.83% of the sample belongs to the ten largest clones. The sample comprised peripheral blood. These receptors came from a man aged 25-45 years with COVID-19, enrolled during active disease.

The chain joins TRBV6-5 to TRBJ1-6; D remains ambiguous. The V end lost 7 bases, the J end lost 8 bases, and 15 bases lay between the germline ends. This CDR3 is built from 14 residues. Per the germline V gene, CDR1 is MNHEY and CDR2 is SVGAGI. The CDR3 spells CASTSEGRHSPLHF. The CDR3, as DNA: TGTGCCAGCACCTCCGAGGGTCGCCATTCACCCCTCCACTTT.

The chain joins TRBV18 to TRBJ1-6; D gene ambiguous. The germline V gene encodes CDR1 KGHSH and CDR2 LQKENI. Trimming stripped 3 bases from V and 7 bases from J, with 16 bases between. The CDR3 is 16 amino acids. In DNA, the CDR3 is TGTGCCAGCTCACCGGACGGGGTCAATTACAATTCACCCCTCCACTTT. It specifies CASSPDGVNYNSPLHF.

CDR3 coding DNA: TGTGCCAGCAACACCCGGGACAGGGGTGTCTCACCCCTCCACTTT. Translation gives CASNTRDRGVSPLHF. The V call is TRBV6-6, the J call TRBJ1-6; TRBD1 matches at 10 bases. After removal of 7 bases from V and 10 bases from J, the junction contained 10 bases not matched to a gene. From germline, CDR1 is MNHNY and CDR2 SVGAGI (reference sequence). CDR3 size: 15 residues.

The chain is built from TRBV7-9 and TRBJ1-3; 9 nucleotides agree with TRBD1. This CDR3 is built from 17 residues. V was pared by 7 bases and J by 0 bases, with 10 bases of the junction left unmatched. Looked up from germline, CDR1 is SEHNR and CDR2 is FQNEAQ (reference sequence). Here the CDR3 reads CASIKPGQGSSGNTIYF. CDR3 nucleotide sequence: TGTGCCAGCATCAAACCGGGACAGGGATCCTCTGGAAACACCATATATTTT.

The V call is TRBV6-5, the J call TRBJ2-7; maybe TRBD1 (6 bases). The length of the CDR3 is 15 residues. Germline CDR1 is MNHEY and CDR2 is SVGAGI. Trimming removed 6 bases at V and 5 bases at J, with 20 bases between. This CDR3 reads CASRYSRGVEDEQYF. For the CDR3, the DNA is TGTGCCAGCAGGTATAGCAGGGGTGTTGAGGACGAGCAGTACTTC.

The V call is TRBV5-7, the J call TRBJ1-5, with 8 bases identical to TRBD1. TRBV5-7 is filed as an ORF, its function uncertain. The V and J ends lost 4 bases and 3 bases, in that order; junction bases with no gene match: 9. This CDR3 contains 16 residues. The CDR3 region is CASSPRQGWNNQPQHF. The CDR3 coding sequence is TGTGCCAGCAGCCCAAGACAGGGGTGGAACAATCAGCCCCAGCATTTT.

This chain connects TRBV6-1 to TRBJ1-6, with no clear D. This CDR3 is 16 amino acids long. CDR1 and CDR2 from the germline V gene are MNHNS and SASEGT. Trimming left V 2 bases short and J 10 bases short, with 18 bases between. The CDR3 DNA is TGTGCCAGCAGTGAACCCCGCAACGGGGTGAGGTCACCCCTCCACTTT. This gives the protein CASSEPRNGVRSPLHF.

V usage is TRBV6-5 and J usage is TRBJ1-2; D is unresolved. CDR3 length: 14 amino acids. Trimming left V 2 bases short and J 4 bases short, with 11 bases between. CDR1 and CDR2 from the germline V gene are MNHEY and SVGAGI. The CDR3 DNA reads TGTGCCAGCAGTTACCTGACAAACCTCTATGGCTACACCTTC. Amino acids: CASSYLTNLYGYTF.

The chain carries TRBV19 and TRBJ2-3; TRBD2 matches 11 bases. Germline CDR1 is LNHDA and CDR2 is SQIVND (reference sequence). V trimming: 10 bases; J trimming: 1 base; junction bases outside the gene matches: 10. The CDR3 runs to 16 residues. The CDR3 sequence: CATSRGSGGGTDTQYF. The CDR3 bases are TGTGCCACCTCTCGGGGTAGCGGGGGGGGCACAGATACGCAGTATTTT.

This clone occurred once. The chain is built from TRBV6-6 and TRBJ1-6; D unresolved. Germline V gives CDR1 MNHNY, CDR2 SVGAGI (reference sequence). V was shortened by 2 bases and J by 5 bases, with 10 bases between the two germline ends. The CDR3 sequence is 15 residues long. DNA of the CDR3: TGTGCCAGCAGTTACGGGCAGACAAATAATTCACCCCTCCACTTT. Protein sequence: CASSYGQTNNSPLHF.

V and J are TRBV3-1 (or the pseudogene TRBV3-2) and TRBJ2-3; D is possibly TRBD2 (6 bases). V shed 3 bases and J shed 5 bases, with 15 bases lying between them. Germline V gene lookup returns CDR1 LGHDT and CDR2 YNNKEL (reference sequence). The length of the CDR3 is 15 residues. The CDR3 is CASSQGPQEGDTQYF. CDR3 nucleotide sequence: TGTGCCAGCAGCCAGGGGCCCCAGGAGGGAGATACGCAGTATTTT.